This TCR beta chain originates from a study of T cells in Graves' hyperthyroidism and ophthalmopathy. Study conclusions and caveats: Ophthalmopathy was told apart from stable hyperthyroidism by a 13 V-J model. In the blood, most expanded thyroid clonotypes above 0.001 appeared as well.

It was RNA transcripts that yielded the amplified TCR beta CDR3 regions. The HTBI primer set drove a first-round RT-PCR of the TCR CDR3. One entry per CDR3 protein, called by TCRdb with MiXCR from the multiplex PCR reads. Of roughly 570,000 distinct CDR3 sequences listed, approximately 15% are singletons. This clonotype was detected ten times or more. Its specificity is unknown. What was sequenced was blood. The sequence derives from a woman in her 30s with Graves' hyperthyroidism.

The CDR3: CAWSLTVGQNTGELFF. In nucleotides, the CDR3 is TGTGCCTGGAGTTTGACTGTCGGCCAAAACACCGGGGAGCTGTTTTTT. The genes are TRBV30 and TRBJ2-2; D gene unclear. This CDR3 spans 16 amino acids. The ends were cut back, 2 bases at V and 2 bases at J, with 15 bases in the middle. Germline assignment: CDR1 GTSNPN and CDR2 SVGIG (reference sequence). Drawing the rest from reference TRBV30 and TRBJ2-2, the complete variable domain is SQTIHQWPATLVQPVGSPLSLECTVEGTSNPNLYWYRQAAGRGLQLLFYSVGIGQISSEVPQNLSASRPQDRQFILSSKKLLLSDSGFYLCAWSLTVGQNTGELFFGEGSRLTVL.